This TCR beta chain derives from a study of blood T cell repertoires in COVID-19. Across the whole study: The United States, Italy and Spain were the sources of the acute and convalescent COVID-19 samples. Sources were T cells, B-cell-depleted T cells, or PBMCs; the material itself was cDNA or gDNA.

Enrolment of Seattle patients took place during active infection, and they were followed longitudinally. In the authors' methods: Nucleated cell number was recorded as an estimate derived from reference gene primer amplification. Method: immunoSEQ multiplex PCR; TCRdb's copy keeps in-frame clones and lacks some. The D gene and trimming were derived from the DNA, and the V and J assignments and clone size from that table. The repertoire holds about 250,000 clones, with around 88% as singletons. This clone has a single count. Trimming pared 6 bases from V and 0 bases from J, leaving 15 bases between. CDR3 length: 17 residues. Germline loops: CDR1 ENHRY, CDR2 SYGVKD.

Sequences were obtained from peripheral blood. This TCR was recovered from a woman in her twenties or thirties with COVID-19, enrolled during active disease. The chain has TRBV10-3 and TRBJ2-6, with D maybe TRBD2 (5 bases). The CDR3 DNA reads TGTGCCATCAGGGGAGAGGTTGGTCGCTCTGGGGCCAACGTCCTGACTTTC. Residues: CAIRGEVGRSGANVLTF.